These 29 T cell receptor beta chains originate from one sample sequenced in a study of blood T cell repertoires in COVID-19. TCRdb's table, derived via immunoSEQ multiplex PCR, lists solely in-frame clones and lacks some. Among some 150,000 clones, roughly 82% were seen once, and the ten largest hold 9% to 10%. The sequencing sample was made of peripheral blood. These receptors all stem from a woman between 50 and 59 years old with acute or convalescent COVID-19.

V is TRBV4-2 and J is TRBJ2-1, with 13 bases identical to TRBD2. The V segment lost 1 base and the J segment 7 bases; nucleotides outside the gene matches: 10. The CDR3 totals 18 residues. Germline V gene data show CDR1 as LGHNA and CDR2 as YNFKEQ. CDR3 sequence reads: CASSQALAGGPPRNEQFF. The CDR3 DNA sequence: TGTGCCAGCAGCCAAGCACTAGCGGGAGGGCCCCCCAGGAATGAGCAGTTCTTC.

The chain uses TRBV7-2 and TRBJ2-1; D possibly corresponds to TRBD1 (6 bases). Trimming shortened V by 5 bases and J by 0 bases, and 11 bases separated the two germline ends. The CDR3 is 15 residues long. Germline CDR1 reads SGHTA; CDR2 reads FQGNSA. The CDR3 nucleotides are TGTGCCAGCAGCCCGGGACATAGCTCCTACAATGAGCAGTTCTTC. Its protein is CASSPGHSSYNEQFF.

The V and J genes are TRBV27 and TRBJ2-7, with TRBD2 as a possible D gene (5 bases). V lost 6 bases to trimming and J lost 5 bases, with 17 bases between them. Germline CDR1 is MNHEY and CDR2 is SMNVEV (reference sequence). CDR3 length equals 14 residues. The chain's CDR3 is CASRVSASRNEQYF. CDR3 bases: TGTGCCAGCAGGGTGTCGGCTAGCCGAAACGAGCAGTACTTC.

The chain joins TRBV2 to TRBJ2-2; a possible D gene is TRBD2 (6 bases). The length of the CDR3 is 16 residues. The germline V gene has CDR1 SNHLY and CDR2 FYNNEI. V lost 5 bases, J lost 5 bases, and 18 bases lay in between. The CDR3 loop reads CASSLWASAITGELFF. CDR3 DNA sequence: TGTGCCAGCAGTCTCTGGGCTAGCGCGATAACCGGGGAGCTGTTTTTT.

The chain combines TRBV7-8 with TRBJ1-3; D is ambiguous. Germline assignment: CDR1 SGHVS and CDR2 FQNEAQ. The CDR3 spans 14 residues. V was pared by 3 bases and J by 0 bases, with 6 bases between. The CDR3 region is CASSFAGSGNTIYF. The DNA of the CDR3 is TGTGCCAGCAGCTTTGCAGGCTCTGGAAACACCATATATTTT.

The chain combines TRBV20-1 with TRBJ1-6; TRBD1 might be the D (5 bases). The germline gives CDR1 DFQATT, CDR2 SNEGSKA (reference sequence). With 3 bases removed from V and 7 bases from J, the gap between germline ends came to 13 bases. The CDR3 covers 14 residues. CDR3 residues: CSASLAGPNSPLHF. DNA for the CDR3: TGCAGTGCTAGTCTCGCAGGGCCAAATTCACCCCTCCACTTT.

This rearrangement joins TRBV5-1 to TRBJ2-3; 10 bases fit TRBD2. Germline lookup yields CDR1 SGHRS and CDR2 YFSETQ. The CDR3 runs to 16 residues. V gave up 4 bases and J gave up 2 bases; unmatched junction bases: 7. The CDR3 reads CASSLRTSGFTDTQYF. DNA of the CDR3: TGCGCCAGCAGCCTAAGGACTAGCGGATTCACAGATACGCAGTATTTT.

J is TRBJ2-2 and V is TRBV7-2; D possibly corresponds to TRBD2 (7 bases). CDR3 length: 17 amino acids. CDR1 is SGHTA, CDR2 FQGNSA, per germline. Trimming stripped 1 base from V and 0 bases from J, with 12 bases between. The DNA of the CDR3 is TGTGCCAGCAGCTTAGGAAGGGGGAGGGCGAACACCGGGGAGCTGTTTTTT. Translating it yields CASSLGRGRANTGELFF.

The V and J genes are TRBV5-1 and TRBJ2-4; TRBD1 matches at 7 bases. Germline CDR1 and CDR2: SGHRS and YFSETQ. V lost 4 bases and J lost 4; bases outside the gene matches: 5. This CDR3 is 14 amino acids long. CDR3 in amino acids: CASSDGTAKNIQYF. For the CDR3, the DNA is TGCGCCAGCAGCGATGGGACAGCGAAAAACATTCAGTACTTC.

The chain combines TRBV2 with TRBJ1-1; 8 bases map to TRBD1. Trimming removed 4 bases from V and 11 bases from J; junction bases left unmatched: 12. This CDR3 is built from 14 residues. The V gene's germline CDR1 is SNHLY and CDR2 FYNNEI. This chain's CDR3 is CASSVVQGAPGAFF. CDR3 DNA: TGTGCCAGCAGTGTCGTCCAGGGGGCGCCGGGGGCTTTCTTT.

The rearrangement links TRBV4-2 to TRBJ1-2; the D is unclear. V lost 0 bases and J 4 bases, leaving 9 bases between the germline ends. This CDR3 has 14 amino acids. Germline CDR1 and CDR2: LGHNA and YNFKEQ. The CDR3 loop reads CASSQEEAVYGYTF. Written as DNA, the CDR3 is TGTGCCAGCAGCCAAGAGGAGGCCGTCTATGGCTACACCTTC.

The rearrangement joins TRBV5-5 to TRBJ1-4; no reliable D call. This CDR3 has 17 amino acids. Trimming cost V 2 bases and J 2 bases, with 16 bases left between them. Germline V gene data show CDR1 as SGHKS and CDR2 as YYEKEE (reference sequence). This CDR3 is CASSFSPGFGTNEKLFF. The CDR3 bases are TGTGCCAGCAGCTTTTCGCCGGGGTTTGGGACTAATGAAAAACTGTTTTTT. The variable domain in full, completed from reference TRBV5-5 and TRBJ1-4, reads DAGVTQSPTHLIKTRGQQVTLRCSPISGHKSVSWYQQVLGQGPQFIFQYYEKEERGRGNFPDRFSARQFPNYSSELNVNALLLGDSALYLCASSFSPGFGTNEKLFFGSGTQLSVL.

This clone was recorded only once. The V and J genes are TRBV5-4 and TRBJ1-4, with TRBD1 matching 9 bases. The ends lost 4 bases at V and 2 bases at J; junction bases unmatched: 3. CDR1 and CDR2 (germline): SGHNT, YYREEE (reference sequence). CDR3 length: 15 residues. This CDR3 is CASSLQGATNEKLFF. The CDR3 DNA reads as TGTGCCAGCAGCCTACAGGGGGCGACTAATGAAAAACTGTTTTTT.

This chain uses TRBV7-8 with TRBJ2-5; 10 bases match TRBD2. The germline V gene encodes CDR1 SGHVS and CDR2 FQNEAQ. V was pared by 0 bases and J by 1 base, with 5 bases of the junction left unmatched. CDR3 length: 17 amino acids. CDR3 in amino acids: CASSLAFLAGVQETQYF. Written as DNA, the CDR3 is TGTGCCAGCAGCTTAGCGTTCCTAGCGGGGGTCCAAGAGACCCAGTACTTC.

The CDR3 spells CASSESWGLSGYTF. The CDR3 region has the DNA TGTGCCAGCAGTGAATCGTGGGGGCTTAGTGGCTACACCTTC. The rearrangement joins TRBV2 to TRBJ1-2, with TRBD1 as a possible D gene (6 bases). CDR3 size: 14 residues. V lost 2 bases and J 7 bases, leaving 14 bases between the germline ends. Germline CDR1 reads SNHLY; CDR2 reads FYNNEI.

This clone showed up just a few times. The chain carries TRBV6-2 or TRBV6-3 and TRBJ1-5, with no clear D. Germline CDR1 is MNHEY and CDR2 is SVGEGT. V gave up 0 bases and J gave up 1 base, with 7 bases separating them. The CDR3 runs to 15 residues. DNA for the CDR3: TGTGCCAGCAGTTACTCAGCGTTCAGCAATCAGCCCCAGCATTTT. It specifies CASSYSAFSNQPQHF.

The chain links TRBV19 to TRBJ2-5; D is possibly TRBD2 (5 bases). The CDR3 is 11 residues long. In germline, CDR1 is LNHDA, CDR2 SQIVND (reference sequence). The ends were cut back, 5 bases at V and 4 bases at J, with 5 bases in the middle. CDR3 in DNA: TGTGCCAGTAGTCGGGGAGAGACCCAGTACTTC. It encodes CASSRGETQYF.

The chain recombines TRBV7-2 with TRBJ2-5; 11 positions agree with TRBD2. Germline V lookup: CDR1 SGHTA, CDR2 FQGNSA. The V and J ends lost 3 bases and 4 bases, in that order; junction bases with no gene match: 16. The CDR3 spans 19 residues. CDR3 DNA sequence: TGTGCCAGCAGCTTCCGGCCCCCGGTGGGGCTAGCGGGAGGAGAGACCCAGTACTTC. Amino acids: CASSFRPPVGLAGGETQYF.

The gene calls are TRBV18 and TRBJ1-2; TRBD1 matches at 9 bases. Germline V gene data show CDR1 as KGHSH and CDR2 as LQKENI. This CDR3 is 16 amino acids long. The V and J ends lost 6 bases and 0 bases, in that order; junction bases with no gene match: 8. The CDR3 nucleotides are TGTGCCAGCTCCCCGGGACAGGGACTTACTAACTATGGCTACACCTTC. Residues: CASSPGQGLTNYGYTF.

V usage is TRBV5-6 and J usage is TRBJ2-6; possibly TRBD1 for D (6 bases). Germline CDR1 and CDR2: SGHDT and YYEEEE. There are 15 residues in the CDR3. V was cut by 4 bases and J by 1 base, with 9 bases left in between. The CDR3 DNA is TGTGCCAGCAGCCAAACAGGGTCTGGGGCCAACGTCCTGACTTTC. Translated: CASSQTGSGANVLTF.

This sequence joins TRBV29-1 and TRBJ1-3; 7 bases map to TRBD1. Looked up from germline, CDR1 is SQVTM and CDR2 is ANQGSEA. V was pared by 8 bases and J by 4 bases, with 5 bases of the junction left unmatched. CDR3 length: 12 residues. The CDR3 region is CSIRGMGNTIYF. In DNA form, the CDR3 reads TGCAGCATCAGGGGGATGGGAAACACCATATATTTT.

This sequence joins TRBV6-5 and TRBJ2-7; perhaps TRBD2 as D (6 bases). The CDR3 loop spans 13 amino acids. The germline CDR1 and CDR2 sequences are MNHEY and SVGAGI. The germline V and J ends were trimmed by 6 bases and 4 bases, with 13 bases remaining between them. The CDR3 DNA sequence: TGTGCCAGCAGGATGGGGGGTAGGTACGAGCAGTACTTC. Translating gives CASRMGGRYEQYF.

The chain couples TRBV18 to TRBJ2-4; 9 bases match TRBD1. There are 17 residues in the CDR3. V was pared by 0 bases and J by 0 bases, with 3 bases of the junction left unmatched. The V gene's germline CDR1 is KGHSH and CDR2 LQKENI. Here the CDR3 reads CASSPPGQGPAKNIQYF. The CDR3 DNA sequence: TGTGCCAGCTCACCACCGGGACAGGGCCCAGCCAAAAACATTCAGTACTTC. The full variable domain, with the rest looked up from reference TRBV18 and TRBJ2-4, is NAGVMQNPRHLVRRRGQEARLRCSPMKGHSHVYWYRQLPEEGLKFMVYLQKENIIDESGMPKERFSAEFPKEGPSILRIQQVVRGDSAAYFCASSPPGQGPAKNIQYFGAGTRLSVL.

The rearrangement joins TRBV19 to TRBJ2-1, with D possibly being TRBD2 (5 bases). Deletions cut 7 bases from V and 4 bases from J, with 14 bases between. Germline assignment: CDR1 LNHDA and CDR2 SQIVND (reference sequence). The CDR3 is made up of 14 amino acids. This CDR3 reads CASTPGSAYNEQFF. The CDR3 DNA reads TGTGCCAGTACCCCGGGGTCAGCTTACAATGAGCAGTTCTTC.

The J gene is TRBJ2-2, the V gene TRBV18, with D maybe TRBD1 (5 bases). Germline CDR1 is KGHSH and CDR2 is LQKENI. The CDR3 totals 16 residues. Trimming removed 3 bases from V and 5 bases from J, with 16 bases in between. In DNA form, the CDR3 reads TGTGCCAGCTCACCGAGGAGTCAGGGTGGAACCGGGGAGCTGTTTTTT. This gives the protein CASSPRSQGGTGELFF.

The chain is built from TRBV7-2 and TRBJ1-6; TRBD1 is a possible D gene (6 bases). Trimming shortened V by 2 bases and J by 9 bases, and 17 bases separated the two germline ends. CDR1 SGHTA and CDR2 FQGNSA come from the germline V gene. This CDR3 has 16 residues. The CDR3 reads CASSLNWGQAGSPLHF. Written as DNA, the CDR3 is TGTGCCAGCAGCTTAAATTGGGGGCAGGCGGGTTCACCCCTCCACTTT. The full variable domain, in which reference TRBV7-2 and TRBJ1-6 provide the parts outside the CDR3, is GAGVSQSPSNKVTEKGKDVELRCDPISGHTALYWYRQSLGQGLEFLIYFQGNSAPDKSGLPSDRFSAERTGGSVSTLTIQRTQQEDSAVYLCASSLNWGQAGSPLHFGNGTRLTVT.

This clone showed up just a few times. The chain uses TRBV6-4 and TRBJ2-4, with 9 bases fitting TRBD1. After removal of 6 bases from V and 7 bases from J, the junction contained 7 bases not matched to a gene. The CDR3 consists of 14 residues. CDR1 MRHNA and CDR2 SNTAGT come from the germline V gene. In DNA, the CDR3 is TGTGCCAGCAGGCCCCGGGACAGGGAGAACATTCAGTACTTC. It codes for CASRPRDRENIQYF.

The rearrangement links TRBV5-8 to TRBJ2-2; TRBD2 aligns across 7 bases. This CDR3 is built from 17 residues. Losses at the gene ends were 3 bases for V and 2 bases for J; bases not matched to a gene: 10. CDR1 and CDR2 from the germline V gene are SGHTS and YDEGEE. This CDR3 is CASSSTGTKGNTGELFF. The CDR3 DNA sequence: TGTGCCAGCAGCTCAACCGGGACTAAAGGAAACACCGGGGAGCTGTTTTTT.

This clone was counted a few times. The sample carries other DNA sequences with the same CDR3. V and J are TRBV4-3 and TRBJ2-7, with 9 bases matching TRBD2. In germline, CDR1 is LGHNA, CDR2 YSLEER. The CDR3 loop spans 14 amino acids. The V and J ends lost 4 bases and 2 bases, in that order; junction bases with no gene match: 3. The CDR3 sequence is CASSPSGNTYEQYF. In DNA, the CDR3 is TGCGCCAGCAGCCCTAGCGGGAATACCTACGAGCAGTACTTC.